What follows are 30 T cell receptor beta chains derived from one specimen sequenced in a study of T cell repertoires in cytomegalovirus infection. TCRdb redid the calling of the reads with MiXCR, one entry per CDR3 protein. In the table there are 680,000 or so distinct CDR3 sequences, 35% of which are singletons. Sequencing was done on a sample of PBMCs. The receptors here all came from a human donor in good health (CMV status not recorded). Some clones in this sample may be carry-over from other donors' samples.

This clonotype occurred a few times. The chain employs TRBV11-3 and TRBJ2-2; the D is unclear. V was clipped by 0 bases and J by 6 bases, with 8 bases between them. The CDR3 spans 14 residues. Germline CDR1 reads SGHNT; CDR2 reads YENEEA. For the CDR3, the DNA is TGTGCCAGCAGCTTAGATCCCTATCCCGGGGAGCTGTTTTTT. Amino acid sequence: CASSLDPYPGELFF.

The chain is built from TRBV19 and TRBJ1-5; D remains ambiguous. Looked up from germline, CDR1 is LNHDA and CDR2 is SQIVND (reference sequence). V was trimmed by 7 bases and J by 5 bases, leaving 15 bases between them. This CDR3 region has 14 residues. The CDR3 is CASTKAEGHQPQHF. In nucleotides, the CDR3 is TGTGCCAGTACCAAGGCGGAAGGGCATCAGCCCCAGCATTTT.

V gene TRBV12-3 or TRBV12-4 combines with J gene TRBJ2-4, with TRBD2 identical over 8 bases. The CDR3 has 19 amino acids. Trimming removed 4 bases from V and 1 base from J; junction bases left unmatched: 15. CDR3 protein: CASSSQAGAVQGAKNIQYF. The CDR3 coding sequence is TGTGCCAGCAGTTCTCAAGCGGGGGCGGTTCAGGGGGCCAAAAACATTCAGTACTTC.

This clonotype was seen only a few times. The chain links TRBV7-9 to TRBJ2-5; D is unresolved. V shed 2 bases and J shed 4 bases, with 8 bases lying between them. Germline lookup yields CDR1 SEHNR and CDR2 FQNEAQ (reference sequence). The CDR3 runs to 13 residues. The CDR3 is CASSLTSRETQYF. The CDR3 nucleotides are TGTGCCAGCAGCTTAACTTCACGAGAGACCCAGTACTTC.

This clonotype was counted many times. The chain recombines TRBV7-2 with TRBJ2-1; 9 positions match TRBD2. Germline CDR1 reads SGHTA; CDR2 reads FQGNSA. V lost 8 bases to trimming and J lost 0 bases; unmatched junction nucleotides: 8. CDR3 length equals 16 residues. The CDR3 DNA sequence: TGTGCCAGCCACTCGCGGGGGGGGATCTCCTACAATGAGCAGTTCTTC. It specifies CASHSRGGISYNEQFF. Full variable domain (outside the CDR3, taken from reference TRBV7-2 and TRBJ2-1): GAGVSQSPSNKVTEKGKDVELRCDPISGHTALYWYRQSLGQGLEFLIYFQGNSAPDKSGLPSDRFSAERTGGSVSTLTIQRTQQEDSAVYLCASHSRGGISYNEQFFGPGTRLTVL.

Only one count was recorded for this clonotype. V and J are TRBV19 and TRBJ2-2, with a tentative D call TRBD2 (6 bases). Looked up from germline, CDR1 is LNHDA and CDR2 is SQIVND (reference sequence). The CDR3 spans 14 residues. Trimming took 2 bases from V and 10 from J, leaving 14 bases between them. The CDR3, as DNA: TGTGCCAGTAGTATATCGGGCGGGGCCGTGGAGCTGTTTTTT. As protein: CASSISGGAVELFF.

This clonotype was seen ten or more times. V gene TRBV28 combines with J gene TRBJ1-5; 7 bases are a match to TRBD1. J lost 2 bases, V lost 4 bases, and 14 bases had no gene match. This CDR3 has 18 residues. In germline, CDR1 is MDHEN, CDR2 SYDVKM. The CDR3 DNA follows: TGTGCCAGCAGTTCGGCACCAAACAGGGGTTGGGGCAATCAGCCCCAGCATTTT. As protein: CASSSAPNRGWGNQPQHF. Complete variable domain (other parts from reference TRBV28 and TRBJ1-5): DVKVTQSSRYLVKRTGEKVFLECVQDMDHENMFWYRQDPGLGLRLIYFSYDVKMKEKGDIPEGYSVSREKKERFSLILESASTNQTSMYLCASSSAPNRGWGNQPQHFGDGTRLSIL.

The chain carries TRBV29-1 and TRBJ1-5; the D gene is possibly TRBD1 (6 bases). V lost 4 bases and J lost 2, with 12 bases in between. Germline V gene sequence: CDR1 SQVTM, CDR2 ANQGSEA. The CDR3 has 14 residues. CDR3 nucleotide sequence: TGCAGCGTTGTGGGCAGGGGCGGCAATCAGCCCCAGCATTTT. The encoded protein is CSVVGRGGNQPQHF.

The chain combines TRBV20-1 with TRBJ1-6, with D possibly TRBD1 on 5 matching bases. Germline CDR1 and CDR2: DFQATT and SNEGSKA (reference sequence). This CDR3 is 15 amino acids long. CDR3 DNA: TGCCTTCGAGGTCAGGGCAGCTCCTATAATTCACCCCTCCACTTT. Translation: CLRGQGSSYNSPLHF.

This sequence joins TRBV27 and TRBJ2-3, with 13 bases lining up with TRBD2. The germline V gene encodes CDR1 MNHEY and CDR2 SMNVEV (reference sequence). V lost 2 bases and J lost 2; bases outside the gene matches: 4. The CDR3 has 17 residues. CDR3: CASSLVTSGRYTDTQYF. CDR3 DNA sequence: TGTGCCAGCAGTTTAGTGACTAGCGGGAGGTACACAGATACGCAGTATTTT.

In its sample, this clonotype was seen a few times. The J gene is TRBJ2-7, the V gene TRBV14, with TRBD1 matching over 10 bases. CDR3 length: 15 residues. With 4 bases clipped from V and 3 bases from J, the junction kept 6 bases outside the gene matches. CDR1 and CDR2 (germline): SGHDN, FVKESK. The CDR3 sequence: CASSRTGGRFYEQYF. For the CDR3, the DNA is TGTGCCAGCAGCCGGACAGGGGGAAGGTTCTACGAGCAGTACTTC.

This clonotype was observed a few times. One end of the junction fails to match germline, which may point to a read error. The CDR3 coding sequence is TGTGCCAGCAGCTTAGGGGGACATCTTCAAGATTTT. This encodes CASSLGGHLQDF. The chain joins TRBV7-9 to TRBJ2-3, with D tentatively TRBD1 (6 bases). CDR3 length: 12 residues. Germline V gene sequence: CDR1 SEHNR, CDR2 FQNEAQ (reference sequence). The full variable domain, its missing parts supplied by reference TRBV7-9 and TRBJ2-3, is DTGVSQNPRHKITKRGQNVTFRCDPISEHNRLYWYRQTLGQGPEFLTYFQNEAQLEKSRLLSDRFSAERPKGSFSTLEIQRTEQGDSAMYLCASSLGGHLQDFGPGTRLTVL.

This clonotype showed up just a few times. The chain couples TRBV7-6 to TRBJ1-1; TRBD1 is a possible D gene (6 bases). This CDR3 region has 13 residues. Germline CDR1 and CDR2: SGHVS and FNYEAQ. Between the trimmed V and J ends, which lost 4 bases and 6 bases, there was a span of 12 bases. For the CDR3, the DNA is TGTGCCAGCAGCTCGAAGACAGGTCCTGAAGCTTTCTTT. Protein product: CASSSKTGPEAFF.

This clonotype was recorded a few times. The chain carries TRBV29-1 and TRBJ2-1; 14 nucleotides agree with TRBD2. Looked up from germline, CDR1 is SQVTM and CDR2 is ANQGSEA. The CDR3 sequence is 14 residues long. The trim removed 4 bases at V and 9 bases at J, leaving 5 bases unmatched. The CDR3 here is CSVVGTSGRGEQFF. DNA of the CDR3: TGCAGCGTTGTGGGGACTAGCGGGAGAGGTGAGCAGTTCTTC.

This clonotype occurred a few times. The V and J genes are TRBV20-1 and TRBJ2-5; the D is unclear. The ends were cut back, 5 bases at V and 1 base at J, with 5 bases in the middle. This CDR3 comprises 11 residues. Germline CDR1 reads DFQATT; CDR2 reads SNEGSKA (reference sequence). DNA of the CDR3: TGCAGTGCTCCGCCCCAAGAGACCCAGTACTTC. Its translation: CSAPPQETQYF.

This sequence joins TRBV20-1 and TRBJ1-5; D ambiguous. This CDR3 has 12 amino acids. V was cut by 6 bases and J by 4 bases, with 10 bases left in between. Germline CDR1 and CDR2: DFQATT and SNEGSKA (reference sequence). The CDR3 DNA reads TGCAGTGCCGTACCGGGAAATCAGCCCCAGCATTTT. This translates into CSAVPGNQPQHF.

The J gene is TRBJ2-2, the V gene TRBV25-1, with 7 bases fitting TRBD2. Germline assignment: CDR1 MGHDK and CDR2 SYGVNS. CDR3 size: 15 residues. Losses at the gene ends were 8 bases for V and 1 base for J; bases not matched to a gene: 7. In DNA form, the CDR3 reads TGTGCCAGCCTTATGAGCGGGGTGAACACCGGGGAGCTGTTTTTT. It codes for CASLMSGVNTGELFF.

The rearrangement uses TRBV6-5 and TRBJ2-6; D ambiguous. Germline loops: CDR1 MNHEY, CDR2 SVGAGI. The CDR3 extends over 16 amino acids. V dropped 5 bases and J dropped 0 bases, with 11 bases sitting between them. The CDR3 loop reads CASSRTPISGANVLTF. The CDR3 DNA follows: TGTGCCAGCAGTCGAACCCCTATCTCTGGGGCCAACGTCCTGACTTTC.

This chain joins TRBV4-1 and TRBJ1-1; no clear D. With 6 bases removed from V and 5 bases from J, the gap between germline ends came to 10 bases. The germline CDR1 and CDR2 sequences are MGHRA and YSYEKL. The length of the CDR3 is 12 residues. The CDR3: CASRSPGTEAFF. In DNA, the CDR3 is TGCGCCAGCAGGTCCCCCGGGACTGAAGCTTTCTTT.

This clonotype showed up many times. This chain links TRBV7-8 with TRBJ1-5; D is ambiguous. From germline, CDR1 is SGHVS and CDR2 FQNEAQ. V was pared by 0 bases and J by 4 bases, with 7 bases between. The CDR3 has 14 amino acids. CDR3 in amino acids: CASSLAQVNQPQHF. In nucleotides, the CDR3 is TGTGCCAGCAGCTTAGCGCAAGTAAATCAGCCCCAGCATTTT.

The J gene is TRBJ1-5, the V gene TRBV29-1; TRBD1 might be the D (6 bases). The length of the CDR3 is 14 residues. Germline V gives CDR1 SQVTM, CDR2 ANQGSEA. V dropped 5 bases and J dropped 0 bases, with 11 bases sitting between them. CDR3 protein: CSVSNRVSNQPQHF. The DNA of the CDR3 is TGCAGCGTTTCCAACAGGGTTAGCAATCAGCCCCAGCATTTT.

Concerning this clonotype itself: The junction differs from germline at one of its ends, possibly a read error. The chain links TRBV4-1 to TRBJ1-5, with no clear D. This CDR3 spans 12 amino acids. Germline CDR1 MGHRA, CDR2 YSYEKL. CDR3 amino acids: CASSQEYQPQHF. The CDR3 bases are TGCGCCAGCAGCCAGGAATATCAACCCCAGCATTTT.

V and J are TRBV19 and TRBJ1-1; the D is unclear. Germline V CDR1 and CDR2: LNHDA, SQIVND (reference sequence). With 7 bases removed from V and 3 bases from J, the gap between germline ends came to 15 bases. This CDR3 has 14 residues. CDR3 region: CASNYQVGYTEAFF. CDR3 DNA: TGTGCCAGTAATTATCAGGTGGGCTACACTGAAGCTTTCTTT.

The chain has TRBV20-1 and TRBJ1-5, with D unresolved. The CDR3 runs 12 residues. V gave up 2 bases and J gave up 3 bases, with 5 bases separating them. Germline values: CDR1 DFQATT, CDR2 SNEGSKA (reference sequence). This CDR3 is CSARQSNQPQHF. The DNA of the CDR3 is TGCAGTGCTAGACAGTCCAATCAGCCCCAGCATTTT.

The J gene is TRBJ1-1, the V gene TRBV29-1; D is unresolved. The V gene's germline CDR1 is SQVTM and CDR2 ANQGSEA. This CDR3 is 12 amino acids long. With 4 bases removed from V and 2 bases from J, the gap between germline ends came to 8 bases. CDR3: CSVGRPNTEAFF. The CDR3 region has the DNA TGCAGCGTTGGAAGGCCAAACACTGAAGCTTTCTTT.

CDR3 in DNA: TGTGCCAGCAAAGAAGTAGCGGGAATGAATGAGCAGTTCTTC. It translates to CASKEVAGMNEQFF. V is TRBV2 and J is TRBJ2-1; TRBD2 aligns across 8 bases. J was trimmed by 7 bases and V by 7 bases; bases with no gene match: 9. CDR1 is SNHLY, CDR2 FYNNEI, per germline. The CDR3 covers 14 residues.

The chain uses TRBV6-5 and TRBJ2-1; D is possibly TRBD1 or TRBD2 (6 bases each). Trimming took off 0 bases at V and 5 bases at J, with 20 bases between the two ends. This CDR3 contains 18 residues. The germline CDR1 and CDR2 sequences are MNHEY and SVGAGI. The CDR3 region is CASSYSIPGALNHNEQFF. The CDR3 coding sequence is TGTGCCAGCAGTTACTCGATCCCGGGGGCCCTCAACCACAATGAGCAGTTCTTC.

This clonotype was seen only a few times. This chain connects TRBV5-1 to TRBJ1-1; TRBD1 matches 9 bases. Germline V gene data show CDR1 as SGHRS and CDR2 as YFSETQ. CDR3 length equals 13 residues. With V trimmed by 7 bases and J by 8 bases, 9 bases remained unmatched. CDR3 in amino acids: CASAGTGTTEAFF. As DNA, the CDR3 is TGCGCCAGCGCCGGGACAGGGACCACCGAAGCTTTCTTT.

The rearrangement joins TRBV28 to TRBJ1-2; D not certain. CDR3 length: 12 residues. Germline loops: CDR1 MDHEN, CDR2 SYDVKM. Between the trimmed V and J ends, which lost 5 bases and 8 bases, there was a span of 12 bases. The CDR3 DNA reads TGTGCCAGCAGTCCAGACGGCAGGGGCTACACCTTC. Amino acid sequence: CASSPDGRGYTF.

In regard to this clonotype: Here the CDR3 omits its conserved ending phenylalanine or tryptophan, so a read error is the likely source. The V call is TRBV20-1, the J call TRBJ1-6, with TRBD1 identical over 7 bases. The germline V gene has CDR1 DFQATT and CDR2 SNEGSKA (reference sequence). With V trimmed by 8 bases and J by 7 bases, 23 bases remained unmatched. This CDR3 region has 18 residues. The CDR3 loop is CSSPSSPGRDSGNSPLHC. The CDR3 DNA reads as TGCAGTTCCCCTAGTTCGCCGGGTAGGGACAGCGGAAATTCACCCCTCCACTGT.